These T cell receptor beta chains were read from a single sample in a study of T cells after yellow fever vaccination. TCRdb re-derived calls from the 5' RACE reads in MiXCR, one entry per CDR3 protein. The sample includes about 360,000 distinct CDR3 sequences, roughly 6.2% of them seen just once. The sample in question was PBMCs, obtained 5 days after the yellow fever booster vaccination. Receptor source: a man aged 30 to 39 who received the YFV17D yellow fever vaccine. Both conserved end residues are part of each CDR3. A D gene is named only where the DNA matches it firmly. Only part of the rows carry a size: once, few, many, or a class if the clone is expanded.

cdr3_length	v_call	clone_size	d_call	j_call	cdr3_nt	cdr3_aa
13	TRBV12-3/TRBV12-4	NA	NA	TRBJ1-2	TGTGCCAGCAGTCTCTGGACGAGTTCTGGCTACACCTTC	CASSLWTSSGYTF
15	TRBV7-8	many	TRBD2	TRBJ2-1	TGTGCCAGCAGACTAGCGGGTCCCTTCTACAATGAGCAGTTCTTC	CASRLAGPFYNEQFF
15	TRBV10-3	few	TRBD1	TRBJ1-1	TGTGCCATCAGTGGCGGACAGGACATGAACACTGAAGCTTTCTTT	CAISGGQDMNTEAFF
15	TRBV12-3/TRBV12-4	few	TRBD2	TRBJ2-7	TGTGCCAGCAGTCGGCGGACTAGCGGGAGCGGTGAGCAGTACTTC	CASSRRTSGSGEQYF
17	TRBV15	NA	NA	TRBJ2-6	TGTGCCACCAGCACCAAGACGGACTTCTCTGGGGCCAACGTCCTGACTTTC	CATSTKTDFSGANVLTF
15	TRBV5-1	many	NA	TRBJ2-5	TGCGCCAGCAGCTTGAAGACCAGCGCCCAAGAGACCCAGTACTTC	CASSLKTSAQETQYF
13	TRBV28	many	TRBD1	TRBJ2-3	TGTGCCAGCAACAGGGGTGGCACAGATACGCAGTATTTT	CASNRGGTDTQYF
13	TRBV12-3/TRBV12-4	NA	NA	TRBJ2-5	TGTGCCAGCCGACTCGGGGGAGAAGAGACCCAGTACTTC	CASRLGGEETQYF
13	TRBV6-1	few	NA	TRBJ1-5	TGTGCCAGCAGTGGTGAGTGGGGTCAGCCCCAGCATTTT	CASSGEWGQPQHF
15	TRBV30	few	NA	TRBJ2-3	TGTGCCTGGACCTTAAATGGATGGGCCACAGATACGCAGTATTTT	CAWTLNGWATDTQYF
15	TRBV7-2	many	TRBD1	TRBJ2-3	TGTGCCAGCAGCACCAGGACAGGCTCTATAGGCACGCAGTATTTT	CASSTRTGSIGTQYF
16	TRBV6-1	NA	TRBD1	TRBJ2-2	TGTGCCAGCAGCAACCCGGGACAGACTTACACCGGGGAGCTGTTTTTT	CASSNPGQTYTGELFF
15	TRBV28	NA	TRBD1	TRBJ2-7	TGTGCCTGCAGTTTAGCCCCTCCAGGGGGCTACGAGCAGTACTTC	CACSLAPPGGYEQYF
15	TRBV27	NA	NA	TRBJ2-1	TGTGCCAGCAGTAGAGGGGCCCTTTCCTACAATGAGCAGTTCTTC	CASSRGALSYNEQFF
15	TRBV10-3	few	TRBD1	TRBJ2-3	TGTGCCATCAGTGGGGGACAGCCGAGCACAGATACGCAGTATTTT	CAISGGQPSTDTQYF
13	TRBV4-2	few	NA	TRBJ2-1	TGTGCCAGCAGCCACGGAATATCGGATGAGCAGTTCTTC	CASSHGISDEQFF
13	TRBV12-3/TRBV12-4	many	NA	TRBJ2-2	TGCGCCAGCAGTCTGGGAGGCCCCGGGGAGCTGTTTTTT	CASSLGGPGELFF
13	TRBV29-1	few	NA	TRBJ1-4	TGCAGCGTAACCGGGACGGCTAATGAAAAACTGTTTTTT	CSVTGTANEKLFF
14	TRBV11-2	NA	NA	TRBJ1-1	TGTGCCAGCAGCTTAACCGATATGAACACTGAAGCTTTCTTT	CASSLTDMNTEAFF
18	TRBV6-2/TRBV6-3	NA	TRBD2	TRBJ2-1	TGTGCCAGCAGTTACTCGCCCTGGACTAGCGGGAAGGTTGGTGAGCAGTTCTTC	CASSYSPWTSGKVGEQFF
17	TRBV24-1	many	NA	TRBJ2-3	TGTGCCACCAGTGATGTTATCGACGCCGGGGAGATGGATACGCAGTATTTT	CATSDVIDAGEMDTQYF
14	TRBV5-6	few	NA	TRBJ1-1	TGTGCCAGCATCCTGGGACCCGGGCATCCTGAAGCTTTCTTT	CASILGPGHPEAFF
18	TRBV4-3	few	NA	TRBJ1-5	TGCGCCAGCAGCCAAGATAGGTCGAACCATGATAGCAATCAGCCCCAGCATTTT	CASSQDRSNHDSNQPQHF
14	TRBV12-3/TRBV12-4	many	TRBD1	TRBJ2-7	TGTGCCAGCAGTTTAAGGGACAGGTACTACGAGCAGTACTTC	CASSLRDRYYEQYF